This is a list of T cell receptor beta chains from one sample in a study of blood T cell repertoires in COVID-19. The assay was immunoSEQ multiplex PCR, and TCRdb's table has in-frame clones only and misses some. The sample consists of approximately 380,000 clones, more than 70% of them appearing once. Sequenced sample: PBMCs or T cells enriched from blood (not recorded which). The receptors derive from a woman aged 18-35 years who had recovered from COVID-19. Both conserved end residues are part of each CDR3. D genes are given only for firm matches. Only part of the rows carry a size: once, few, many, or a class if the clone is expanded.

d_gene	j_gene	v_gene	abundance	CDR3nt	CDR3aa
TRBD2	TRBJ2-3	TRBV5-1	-	TGCGCCAGCAGCCTTAGCGGGGGGGCCGGAGATACGCAGTATTTT	CASSLSGGAGDTQYF
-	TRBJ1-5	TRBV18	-	TGTGCCAGCTCACCACCCCACAGGCTTAGCAATCAGCCCCAGCATTTT	CASSPPHRLSNQPQHF
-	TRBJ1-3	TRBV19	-	TGTGCCAGTATTCAGACAGTGAGCTCTGGAAACACCATATATTTT	CASIQTVSSGNTIYF
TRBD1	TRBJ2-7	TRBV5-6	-	TGTGCCAGCAGCTTGGGAGGGACAGGGTTATACGAGCAGTACTTC	CASSLGGTGLYEQYF
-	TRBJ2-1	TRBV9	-	TGTGCCAGCAGCGTTAATCCACGACCCAGGGACAATGAGCAGTTCTTC	CASSVNPRPRDNEQFF
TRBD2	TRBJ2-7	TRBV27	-	TGTGCCAGCAGTCCCGGACTAGTCAGCCACTACGAGCAGTACTTC	CASSPGLVSHYEQYF
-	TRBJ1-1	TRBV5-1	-	TGCGCCAGCAGCTTTTGGGCAGGAGCTTTCTTT	CASSFWAGAFF
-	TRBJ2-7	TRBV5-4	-	TGTGCCAGCAGCCTACGGTGGGGGGACGAGCAGTACTTC	CASSLRWGDEQYF
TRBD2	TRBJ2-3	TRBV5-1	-	TGCGCCAGCAGCTTGACTAGCGGTGGGGGCACAGATACGCAGTATTTT	CASSLTSGGGTDTQYF
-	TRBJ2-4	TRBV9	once	TGTGCCAGCAGCGTAGAGCCGGTCAAAAACATTCAGTACTTC	CASSVEPVKNIQYF
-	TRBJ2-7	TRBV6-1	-	TGTGCCAGCAGTGAACCCTGGACATCGCACGAGCAGTACTTC	CASSEPWTSHEQYF
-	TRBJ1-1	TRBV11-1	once	TGTGCCAGCAGCCCGTCGACAGTATCAAAAGCTTTCTTT	CASSPSTVSKAFF
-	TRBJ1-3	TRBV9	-	TGTGCCAGCAGCGTAGCGGAACAGGGCAGTGGAAACACCATATATTTT	CASSVAEQGSGNTIYF
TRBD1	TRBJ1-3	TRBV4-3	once	TGCGCCAGCAGCCCTGTCCCACCAGGGGGGTCCGGAAACACCATATATTTT	CASSPVPPGGSGNTIYF
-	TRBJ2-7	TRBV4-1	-	TGCGCCAGCAGCCATCCTACGACAGGTTCCTACGAGCAGTACTTC	CASSHPTTGSYEQYF
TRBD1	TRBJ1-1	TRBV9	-	TGTGCCAGCAGCCTGACAGGGGGCGACGGCACTGAAGCTTTCTTT	CASSLTGGDGTEAFF
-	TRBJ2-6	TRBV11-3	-	TGTGCCAGCAGCTCCCGGGAGTCGGGGGCCAACGTCCTGACTTTC	CASSSRESGANVLTF
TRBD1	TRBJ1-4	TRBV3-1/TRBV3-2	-	TGTGCCAGCAGCTCCCAACCCGGGACAGGGCTTGAAAAACTGTTTTTT	CASSSQPGTGLEKLFF
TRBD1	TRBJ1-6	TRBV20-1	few	TGCAGTGCTAGTAGTACAGGGGTGAATAATTCACCCCTCCACTTT	CSASSTGVNNSPLHF
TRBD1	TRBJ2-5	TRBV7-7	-	TGTGCTAGCAGCTTGGGGACAGGGGAGACCCAGTACTTC	CASSLGTGETQYF
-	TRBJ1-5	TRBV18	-	TGTGCCAGCTCACCCGGGGAGGGAAATCAGCCCCAGCATTTT	CASSPGEGNQPQHF
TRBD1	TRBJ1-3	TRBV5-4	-	TGTGCCAGCAGCCAACGACATGGGTCCTTACAGGGGGGGAGAAACACCATATATTTT	CASSQRHGSLQGGRNTIYF
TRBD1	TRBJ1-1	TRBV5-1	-	TGCGCCAGCAGCTGGGGAACCGGGACAGGGGTGACTGAAGCTTTCTTT	CASSWGTGTGVTEAFF
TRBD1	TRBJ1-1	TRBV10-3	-	TGTGCCATCAGTACGGACAGGGCGGGCACTGAAGCTTTCTTT	CAISTDRAGTEAFF
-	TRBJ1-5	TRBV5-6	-	TGTGCCAGCAGCTTGACCGGGAATCAGCCCCAGCATTTT	CASSLTGNQPQHF
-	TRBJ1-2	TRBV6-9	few	TGTGCCAGCAGAATCCATAACTATGGCTACACCTTC	CASRIHNYGYTF
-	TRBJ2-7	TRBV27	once	TGTGCCAGCAGCTCATCCGGGGTCATAGGGTACGAGCAGTACTTC	CASSSSGVIGYEQYF
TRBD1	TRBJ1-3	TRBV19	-	TGTGCCAGTAGACCACAGGGGTATACTGGAAACACCATATATTTT	CASRPQGYTGNTIYF
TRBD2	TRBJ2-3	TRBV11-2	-	TGTGCCAGCAGCTTGCTTGATAGCGGGGGGTGGGGCACAGATACGCAGTATTTT	CASSLLDSGGWGTDTQYF
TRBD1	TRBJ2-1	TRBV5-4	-	TGTGCCAGCAGGCCCTTCTGGGACAGGGAATCCAATGAGCAGTTCTTC	CASRPFWDRESNEQFF
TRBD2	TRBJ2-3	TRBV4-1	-	TGCGCCAGCAGCCAGAATCGGGGGGGCACAGATACGCAGTATTTT	CASSQNRGGTDTQYF
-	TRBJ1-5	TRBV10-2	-	TGCGCCAGCAGTGAGGGGGAGTATCAGCCCCAGCATTTT	CASSEGEYQPQHF
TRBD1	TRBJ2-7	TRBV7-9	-	TGTGCCAGCAGCGTAGGGACAGCCGGGCAGTACTTC	CASSVGTAGQYF
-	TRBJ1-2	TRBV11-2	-	TGTGCCAGCAGCTTAGTATCGCGTCAGACAAATGATGTCGGCTACACCTTC	CASSLVSRQTNDVGYTF
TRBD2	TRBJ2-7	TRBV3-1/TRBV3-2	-	TGTGCCAGCAGCCAAGATCGGGGTAGCGGGTATGAGCAGTACTTC	CASSQDRGSGYEQYF
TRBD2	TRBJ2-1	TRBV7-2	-	TGTGCCAGCAGCTTAGCCAGAGCCCTGGGGCTAGCGGGTTACAATGAGCAGTTCTTC	CASSLARALGLAGYNEQFF
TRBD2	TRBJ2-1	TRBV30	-	TGTGCCTGGAGTGTAGTCGGGGGGAATGAGCAGTTCTTC	CAWSVVGGNEQFF
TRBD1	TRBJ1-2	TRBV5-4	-	TGTGCCAGCAGCGCTCCCACTTCGACAGGGAACTATGGCTACACCTTC	CASSAPTSTGNYGYTF
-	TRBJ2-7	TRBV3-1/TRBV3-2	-	TGTGCCAGCAGCCAAGCGGGGATCTCCTACGAGCAGTACTTC	CASSQAGISYEQYF
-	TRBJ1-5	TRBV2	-	TGTGCCAGCAGTGTGTCCCGGGCGGGTCAGCCCCAGCATTTT	CASSVSRAGQPQHF
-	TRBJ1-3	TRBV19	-	TGTGCCAGTAGTATGGAGGAAGGGTCTGGAAACACCATATATTTT	CASSMEEGSGNTIYF
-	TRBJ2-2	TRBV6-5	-	TGTGCCAGCAGCTATTTGGCCGGGGAGCTGTTTTTT	CASSYLAGELFF
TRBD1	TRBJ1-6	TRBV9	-	TGTGCCAGCAGCAACCCCATGACAGGGAGAGGTAATTCACCCCTCCACTTT	CASSNPMTGRGNSPLHF
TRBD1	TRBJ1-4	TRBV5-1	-	TGCGCCAGCAGTCGGACAGGGACGCTTAATGAAAAACTGTTTTTT	CASSRTGTLNEKLFF
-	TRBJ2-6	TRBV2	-	TGTGCCAGCGGACAAGGGGGTTCTGGGGCCAACGTCCTGACTTTC	CASGQGGSGANVLTF